The 11 T cell receptor beta chains in this list originate from one sample, sequenced in a study of blood T cell repertoires in COVID-19. Produced via immunoSEQ multiplex PCR; TCRdb's table is partial and in-frame only. The sample records 100,000 to 150,000 clones, roughly 90% being singletons. The sequencing input was peripheral blood. The receptors were gathered from a man aged 55 to 70 with COVID-19, enrolled during active disease.

This chain links TRBV19 with TRBJ2-1; 7 bases agree with TRBD1. The CDR3 totals 14 residues. Trimming took 7 bases from V and 3 from J; bases not matched to a gene: 6. Germline V gene lookup returns CDR1 LNHDA and CDR2 SQIVND (reference sequence). The CDR3 sequence is CASKQGQFYNEQFF. The CDR3 coding sequence is TGTGCCAGTAAACAGGGACAGTTCTACAATGAGCAGTTCTTC.

The chain links TRBV5-1 to TRBJ2-7; D is possibly TRBD2 (5 bases). Deletions cut 1 base from V and 6 bases from J, with 14 bases between. The germline CDR1 and CDR2 sequences are SGHRS and YFSETQ. The CDR3 contains 14 residues. The CDR3 nucleotides are TGCGCCAGCAGCTTGCGCGGCCCTGGGAGCGAGCAGTACTTC. Its translation is CASSLRGPGSEQYF.

The chain links TRBV27 to TRBJ2-7, with 12 bases identical to TRBD1. The V gene end was trimmed by 8 bases and the J gene end by 4 bases; junction bases not matched to a gene: 6. This CDR3 has 14 residues. Germline CDR1 and CDR2: MNHEY and SMNVEV (reference sequence). CDR3 amino acids: CASGPGQGAYEQYF. In DNA form, the CDR3 reads TGTGCCAGCGGACCGGGACAGGGGGCGTACGAGCAGTACTTC.

The chain is built from TRBV5-4 and TRBJ2-2, with 7 bases aligning to TRBD1. Looked up from germline, CDR1 is SGHNT and CDR2 is YYREEE (reference sequence). The CDR3 consists of 16 residues. V lost 3 bases to trimming and J lost 12 bases; unmatched junction nucleotides: 17. The CDR3 nucleotides are TGTGCCAGCAGCTCCTCCGGGACAGCCGAGTTTGAGCAGCTGTTTTTT. Residues: CASSSSGTAEFEQLFF.

The chain recombines TRBV7-9 with TRBJ1-6, with no clear D. V lost 7 bases, J lost 3 bases, and 10 bases lay in between. The CDR3 consists of 14 residues. Germline V gives CDR1 SEHNR, CDR2 FQNEAQ (reference sequence). CDR3 region: CASTFGDYNSPLHF. The CDR3 DNA reads TGTGCCAGCACCTTCGGGGACTATAATTCACCCCTCCACTTT.

The chain employs TRBV6-5 and TRBJ2-3; 9 bases match TRBD2. The length of the CDR3 is 14 residues. The V segment lost 6 bases and the J segment 4 bases; nucleotides outside the gene matches: 5. Germline V gene data show CDR1 as MNHEY and CDR2 as SVGAGI. The DNA of the CDR3 is TGTGCCAGCAGGGAGCGGGGGGCCCCAGATACGCAGTATTTT. Its protein product is CASRERGAPDTQYF.

The chain employs TRBV7-2 and TRBJ2-7, with TRBD1 matching 9 bases. Germline V gene data show CDR1 as SGHTA and CDR2 as FQGNSA. After removal of 5 bases from V and 4 bases from J, the junction contained 3 bases not matched to a gene. This CDR3 contains 13 residues. In DNA, the CDR3 is TGTGCCAGCAGCAGAGGACAGGGGTACGAGCAGTACTTC. This codes for CASSRGQGYEQYF.

The gene calls are TRBV9 and TRBJ1-2; 7 bases line up with TRBD1. The J segment lost 3 bases and the V segment lost 4 bases, leaving 12 bases of the junction unmatched. This CDR3 has 16 amino acids. Germline CDR1 is SGDLS and CDR2 is YYNGEE. The CDR3 DNA reads as TGTGCCAGCAGCCCTGATTTGGGCAGGGGGTACTATGGCTACACCTTC. Translation gives CASSPDLGRGYYGYTF.

The chain's CDR3 is CASSESPGSGGYTF. The DNA for the CDR3 is TGCGCCAGCAGTGAGTCCCCAGGGTCGGGCGGCTACACCTTC. The chain joins TRBV10-1 to TRBJ1-2; D perhaps matches TRBD1 (5 bases). The V end lost 0 bases, the J end lost 8 bases, and 13 bases lay between the germline ends. The CDR3 has 14 amino acids. Germline CDR1 WNHNN, CDR2 SYGVQD (reference sequence).

The CDR3 DNA sequence: TGTGCCAGCAGCTGGGAGGGCGCCCCCACAGATACGCAGTATTTT. This codes for CASSWEGAPTDTQYF. The gene calls are TRBV11-2 and TRBJ2-3, with 7 nucleotides matching TRBD2. V gave up 4 bases and J gave up 2 bases; unmatched junction bases: 6. Germline assignment: CDR1 SGHAT and CDR2 FQNNGV. The CDR3 runs 15 residues. Full variable domain (remainder filled in from reference TRBV11-2 and TRBJ2-3): EAGVAQSPRYKIIEKRQSVAFWCNPISGHATLYWYQQILGQGPKLLIQFQNNGVVDDSQLPKDRFSAERLKGVDSTLKIQPAKLEDSAVYLCASSWEGAPTDTQYFGPGTRLTVL.

The chain's CDR3 is CASSSVGQGQTQYF. CDR3 bases: TGTGCCAGCAGCTCGGTAGGACAGGGTCAGACCCAGTACTTC. V and J are TRBV9 and TRBJ2-5; TRBD1 matches 8 bases. The CDR3 extends over 14 amino acids. The junction had 8 bases not matched to a gene; V was cut back by 4 bases and J by 6 bases. CDR1 SGDLS and CDR2 YYNGEE come from the germline V gene.